A single TCR beta chain is shown here with its context. The V gene's germline CDR1 is MNHEY and CDR2 SVGAGI. V was trimmed by 4 bases and J by 0 bases, leaving 10 bases between them. CDR3 length equals 16 residues. The source of roughly 2.1 micrograms of genomic DNA for TCR beta libraries was cryopreserved PBMCs. Depths of 1 in 200,000 to 1 in 1 million T cells were the sequencing target. The table came from immunoSEQ multiplex PCR; TCRdb's copy has only in-frame clones and leaves some out. Among 250,000 to 350,000 clones listed, approximately 76% were seen once. This record belongs to a study of cytotoxic CD8 clonotypes in ibrutinib-treated CLL.

The J gene is TRBJ2-6, the V gene TRBV6-5, with D uncertain. Here the sequenced sample was PBMCs, taken at disease progression, from a patient treated with ibrutinib. The clonotype was recovered from a human donor with chronic lymphocytic leukemia. CDR3 protein: CASSLNRDSGANVLTF. CDR3 in DNA: TGTGCCAGCAGTTTAAATAGGGACTCTGGGGCCAACGTCCTGACTTTC.